This T cell receptor (beta chain) derives from a study of shared clonotypes between healthy human individuals. Study summary: A couple of women and a few men aged 18 to 49 made up the donors. CD4 naive and memory got three plates each, CD8 naive two, CD8 memory one.

The CDR3 is 12 amino acids. The germline gives CDR1 SQVTM, CDR2 ANQGSEA. V was pared by 7 bases and J by 0 bases, with 9 bases between. The study separated CD4+ cells into CD45RA+ naive and CD45RA-negative memory subsets. In the sorted-subset replicate PCRs, about 200 ng DNA, 30,000 or so T cell genomes, was used. TCRdb's copy holds only in-frame clones and misses some; the assay was immunoSEQ multiplex PCR. The table shows some 1.5 million clones, with nearly 99% occurring only once. The source material was naive CD4+ T cells sorted from blood. Subset in this sample: CD45RA+ positively selected. The receptor was isolated from a young man in good health. V usage is TRBV29-1 and J usage is TRBJ1-1; no firm D call. CDR3 amino acids: CSGLTLNTEAFF. The CDR3 DNA follows: TGCAGCGGGTTGACATTGAACACTGAAGCTTTCTTT. Using reference TRBV29-1 and TRBJ1-1 for the parts outside the CDR3, the full variable domain is SAVISQKPSRDICQRGTSLTIQCQVDSQVTMMFWYRQQPGQSLTLIATANQGSEATYESGFVIDKFPISRPNLTFSTLTVSNMSPEDSSIYLCSGLTLNTEAFFGQGTRLTVV.